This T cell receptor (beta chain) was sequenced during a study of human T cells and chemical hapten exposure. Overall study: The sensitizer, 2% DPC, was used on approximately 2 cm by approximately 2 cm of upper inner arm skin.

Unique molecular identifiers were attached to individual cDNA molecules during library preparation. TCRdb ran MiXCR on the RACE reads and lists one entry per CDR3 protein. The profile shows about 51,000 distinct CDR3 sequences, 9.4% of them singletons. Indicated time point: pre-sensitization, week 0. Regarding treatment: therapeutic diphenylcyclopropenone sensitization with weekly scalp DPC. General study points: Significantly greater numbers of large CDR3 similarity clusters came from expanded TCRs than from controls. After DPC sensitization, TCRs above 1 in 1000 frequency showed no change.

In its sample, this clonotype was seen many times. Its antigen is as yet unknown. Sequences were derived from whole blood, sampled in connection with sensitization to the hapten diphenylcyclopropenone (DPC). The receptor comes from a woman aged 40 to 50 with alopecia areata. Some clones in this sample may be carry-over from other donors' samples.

The CDR3 DNA reads TGTGCCACCAGCTTCGGGACAGGGGCAACTAATGAAAAACTGTTTTTT. This codes for CATSFGTGATNEKLFF. J is TRBJ1-4 and V is TRBV15, with 10 positions matching TRBD1. The CDR3 is made up of 16 amino acids. Germline V gene data show CDR1 as LNHNV and CDR2 as YYDKDF (reference sequence). The trim removed 5 bases at V and 0 bases at J, leaving 3 bases unmatched.